A selection of T cell receptor beta chains follows, all from one sample in a study of OX40 agonist ivuxolimab in advanced cancers. TCRdb keeps only in-frame clones here, not all; method: immunoSEQ multiplex PCR. Found here are approximately 69,000 clones, around 94% of them singletons; the top ten hold 15% to 19%. Source: CD4+ or CD8+ T cells sorted from blood, taken in a trial of the OX40 agonist ivuxolimab. These receptors all stem from an adult with an advanced solid tumor such as melanoma, head and neck, liver or kidney cancer. Each CDR3 is given with its conserved first and last residue. The order of the fields is V gene, clone size, J gene, CDR3 protein. Only some rows state a clone size, as once, few, many or a class for expanded clones.

V gene: TRBV4-1; clone size: .; J gene: TRBJ2-6; CDR3 protein: CASSQEATNSGANVLTF
V gene: TRBV27; clone size: .; J gene: TRBJ1-2; CDR3 protein: CASSLRGSHGYTF
V gene: TRBV27; clone size: .; J gene: TRBJ2-3; CDR3 protein: CASSLLVEWTDTQYF
V gene: TRBV6-6; clone size: once; J gene: TRBJ2-2; CDR3 protein: CASSQRDVNTGELFF
V gene: TRBV19; clone size: .; J gene: TRBJ2-1; CDR3 protein: CASTTSGRSSYNEQFF
V gene: TRBV9; clone size: .; J gene: TRBJ1-1; CDR3 protein: CASSVNRGNTEAFF
V gene: TRBV10-3; clone size: .; J gene: TRBJ2-1; CDR3 protein: CAISVGGGLDEQFF
V gene: TRBV6-5; clone size: .; J gene: TRBJ1-2; CDR3 protein: CASSYSYRSIYGYTF
V gene: TRBV7-6; clone size: .; J gene: TRBJ2-1; CDR3 protein: CASSLARAAGGLADEQFF
V gene: TRBV19; clone size: .; J gene: TRBJ2-1; CDR3 protein: CASSIGAGQFF
V gene: TRBV6-1; clone size: .; J gene: TRBJ2-5; CDR3 protein: CASSEEGSRVQETQYF
V gene: TRBV27; clone size: once; J gene: TRBJ2-7; CDR3 protein: CASSYGAGGYEQYF
V gene: TRBV27; clone size: .; J gene: TRBJ2-7; CDR3 protein: CASSLSGTGMREQYF
V gene: TRBV28; clone size: .; J gene: TRBJ1-2; CDR3 protein: CASSSPWGANYGYTF
V gene: TRBV19; clone size: .; J gene: TRBJ2-5; CDR3 protein: CASSPTPGETQYF
V gene: TRBV4-1; clone size: .; J gene: TRBJ1-5; CDR3 protein: CASSQRTSQPQHF
V gene: TRBV11-2; clone size: .; J gene: TRBJ2-2; CDR3 protein: CASSTFDRGWNTGELFF
V gene: TRBV6-5; clone size: .; J gene: TRBJ1-2; CDR3 protein: CASSSQGADGYTF
V gene: TRBV5-1; clone size: .; J gene: TRBJ2-5; CDR3 protein: CASSLEASGSQETQYF
V gene: TRBV5-4; clone size: .; J gene: .; CDR3 protein: CASSYRAPDYEQYF
V gene: TRBV5-6; clone size: .; J gene: TRBJ2-7; CDR3 protein: CASSLADRGDPYEQYF
V gene: TRBV7-9; clone size: once; J gene: TRBJ2-7; CDR3 protein: CASSQDRITYEQYF
V gene: TRBV11-2; clone size: .; J gene: TRBJ2-3; CDR3 protein: CASSPGGSPSTDTQYF
V gene: TRBV29-1; clone size: .; J gene: TRBJ2-1; CDR3 protein: CSVEPRPGLAGEQFF
V gene: TRBV19; clone size: .; J gene: TRBJ2-7; CDR3 protein: CASLDEGSSYEQYF
V gene: TRBV7-6; clone size: .; J gene: TRBJ2-2; CDR3 protein: CASSLPGSEPNTGELFF
V gene: TRBV4-3; clone size: .; J gene: TRBJ1-1; CDR3 protein: CASSQRGTEAFF
V gene: TRBV6-5; clone size: .; J gene: TRBJ1-4; CDR3 protein: CASSYWGEYGEKLFF
V gene: TRBV28; clone size: .; J gene: TRBJ1-5; CDR3 protein: CASSRQGFNQPQHF
V gene: TRBV7-7; clone size: once; J gene: TRBJ2-2; CDR3 protein: CASSLNPGQNTGELFF
V gene: TRBV28; clone size: once; J gene: TRBJ1-5; CDR3 protein: CASSFAGDQPQHF
V gene: TRBV14; clone size: once; J gene: TRBJ2-7; CDR3 protein: CASSQGGYNPYEQYF
V gene: TRBV19; clone size: .; J gene: TRBJ2-1; CDR3 protein: CASSTGLNNEQFF
V gene: TRBV9; clone size: .; J gene: TRBJ2-1; CDR3 protein: CASSHSASSYNEQFF
V gene: TRBV6-5; clone size: few; J gene: TRBJ2-2; CDR3 protein: CASSFQVDTGELFF
V gene: TRBV7-2; clone size: .; J gene: TRBJ1-1; CDR3 protein: CASSLAGGLNTEAFF
V gene: TRBV4-1; clone size: .; J gene: TRBJ2-3; CDR3 protein: CASSLWTGDVTQYF
V gene: TRBV13; clone size: once; J gene: TRBJ2-2; CDR3 protein: CASTLFRDRTAENTGELFF
V gene: TRBV7-2; clone size: .; J gene: TRBJ1-1; CDR3 protein: CASSSWTGVGTEAFF